Sequencing of this T cell receptor (beta chain) was carried out in a study of OX40 agonist ivuxolimab in advanced cancers. The ends were cut back, 0 bases at V and 3 bases at J, with 12 bases in the middle. The CDR3 loop spans 14 amino acids. Germline values: CDR1 SQVTM, CDR2 ANQGSEA. TCRdb's copy holds only in-frame clones and misses some; the assay was immunoSEQ multiplex PCR. The table records tens of thousands of clones, approximately 91% of them present only once. Any history of autoimmune disease or systemic immunosuppression disqualified patients. The rearrangement uses TRBV29-1 and TRBJ2-7; the D is unclear. The source was CD4+ or CD8+ T cells sorted from blood, collected in a trial of the OX40 agonist ivuxolimab. The sequence came from an adult with an advanced solid tumor such as melanoma, head and neck, liver or kidney cancer. CDR3 amino acids: CSVEEGVTLYEQYF. CDR3 nucleotides: TGCAGCGTTGAAGAAGGCGTCACCCTCTACGAGCAGTACTTC.